There are many counts of the clone carrying this T cell receptor (beta chain). The treatment here: PENTA 11 planned treatment interruption arm or continuous ART arm. From thawed PBMCs, naive CD4+ CD45RA+ CD45RO- T cells were sorted. A 3' RACE protocol on RNA, with unique molecular identifiers, produced the TCR library. TCRdb processed the 3' RACE reads anew with MiXCR; each CDR3 protein has one entry. Here the sample spans about 89,000 distinct CDR3 sequences, about 6.9% being singletons. The data are from a study of HIV-infected children after antiretroviral therapy interruption. Study details: For the interruption arm, samples span week 0 through about 3 years after study end.

J gave up 11 bases and V 1 base, and 8 bases lay outside the gene matches. The CDR3 sequence is 14 residues long. The V gene's germline CDR1 is SGHAT and CDR2 FQNNGV. This TCR derives from a pool of human donors with HIV. V gene TRBV11-2 combines with J gene TRBJ1-1, with TRBD1 matching 9 bases. The material was CD45RA+ CD4+ T cells from PBMCs, pooled from several time points, obtained from a donor given antiretroviral therapy, either interrupted or continuous. The subset: naive CD4+ CD45RA+ CD45RO- T cells. The CDR3 nucleotides are TGTGCCAGCAGCTTAGGGACAGGGGCCCCGAAGGCTTTCTTT. Translating gives CASSLGTGAPKAFF. Based on the CDR3 plus reference TRBV11-2 and TRBJ1-1, the full variable domain is EAGVAQSPRYKIIEKRQSVAFWCNPISGHATLYWYQQILGQGPKLLIQFQNNGVVDDSQLPKDRFSAERLKGVDSTLKIQPAKLEDSAVYLCASSLGTGAPKAFFGQGTRLTVV.